The 8 T cell receptor beta chains below all came from one sample that was sequenced in a study of CD8 T cells in ankylosing spondylitis. TCRdb independently ran MiXCR on the 5' RACE reads; one entry per CDR3 protein. The table has some 250,000 distinct CDR3 sequences, about 11% seen once. Source material: blood, either unsorted or a sorted T cell fraction (not recorded which). These receptors all stem from a male donor with ankylosing spondylitis or in good health (not recorded which).

The chain combines TRBV10-2 with TRBJ2-2; D is uncertain. In germline, CDR1 is WSHSY, CDR2 SAAADI. Trimming shortened V by 0 bases and J by 6 bases, and 5 bases separated the two germline ends. This CDR3 comprises 13 residues. The CDR3 DNA follows: TGCGCCAGCAGTGAGTCGTTATCCGGGGAGCTGTTTTTT. Its protein is CASSESLSGELFF.

The chain combines TRBV28 with TRBJ1-1; no definite D call. CDR1 is MDHEN and CDR2 is SYDVKM in the germline V gene. V dropped 7 bases and J dropped 1 base, with 10 bases sitting between them. This CDR3 is 13 amino acids long. CDR3 loop: CASIQGRNTEAFF. The CDR3 nucleotides read TGTGCCAGCATTCAAGGGAGGAACACTGAAGCTTTCTTT. The variable domain in full, completed from reference TRBV28 and TRBJ1-1, reads DVKVTQSSRYLVKRTGEKVFLECVQDMDHENMFWYRQDPGLGLRLIYFSYDVKMKEKGDIPEGYSVSREKKERFSLILESASTNQTSMYLCASIQGRNTEAFFGQGTRLTVV.

In its sample, this clonotype was seen many times. V and J are TRBV20-1 and TRBJ2-1; 9 bases are a match to TRBD2. CDR3 length: 15 amino acids. Germline trimming cut 0 bases from V and 8 bases from J; bases unmatched to any gene: 8. Per the germline V gene, CDR1 is DFQATT and CDR2 is SNEGSKA (reference sequence). The CDR3 loop reads CSARDRLAGMDEQFF. The CDR3 coding sequence is TGCAGTGCTAGAGATCGCCTAGCGGGAATGGATGAGCAGTTCTTC.

This clonotype was counted a few times. V usage is TRBV29-1 and J usage is TRBJ2-3, with D perhaps matching TRBD1 (6 bases). Germline CDR1 is SQVTM and CDR2 is ANQGSEA. The ends were cut back, 6 bases at V and 6 bases at J, with 10 bases in the middle. The CDR3 consists of 11 residues. CDR3 in amino acids: CSVQGFDTQYF. In DNA form, the CDR3 reads TGCAGCGTACAGGGTTTCGATACGCAGTATTTT.

Only a few counts were recorded for this clonotype. The chain couples TRBV19 to TRBJ1-2, with 7 nucleotides matching TRBD1. The length of the CDR3 is 15 residues. CDR1 is LNHDA and CDR2 is SQIVND in the germline V gene (reference sequence). The V segment lost 5 bases and the J segment 2 bases; nucleotides outside the gene matches: 8. The CDR3 DNA follows: TGTGCCAGTAGTTCCGGGACAGACACGAACTATGGCTACACCTTC. This encodes CASSSGTDTNYGYTF.

This clonotype was detected only a few times. The chain links TRBV20-1 to TRBJ2-3; 12 bases map to TRBD2. The CDR3 runs 13 residues. V lost 6 bases and J lost 5; bases outside the gene matches: 3. The germline V gene has CDR1 DFQATT and CDR2 SNEGSKA (reference sequence). Here the CDR3 reads CSARTSGEDTQYF. DNA for the CDR3: TGCAGTGCCAGGACTAGCGGGGAAGATACGCAGTATTTT.

This clonotype occurred many times. The chain has TRBV20-1 and TRBJ2-2; possible D gene TRBD1, 6 bases. This CDR3 spans 13 amino acids. The ends were cut back, 6 bases at V and 1 base at J, with 9 bases in the middle. In germline, CDR1 is DFQATT, CDR2 SNEGSKA (reference sequence). The CDR3 DNA sequence: TGCAGTGCGGAGACAGGGAACACCGGGGAGCTGTTTTTT. It codes for CSAETGNTGELFF.

This clonotype has a count of ten or more. The CDR3 sequence is CASSSDLRPQHF. The CDR3 bases are TGTGCCAGCAGTTCAGATCTGCGGCCCCAGCATTTT. The chain has TRBV12-3 or TRBV12-4 and TRBJ1-5, with D hard to call. Trimming stripped 4 bases from V and 9 bases from J, with 10 bases between. CDR3 size: 12 residues.